These T cell receptor beta chains were read from a single sample in a study of PD-L1 blockade in urothelial cancer. Measured with immunoSEQ multiplex PCR; TCRdb has only the in-frame clones, and not every one. The sample has roughly 45,000 clones; more than 80% are singletons. The starting material was PBMCs, obtained around atezolizumab (anti-PD-L1) treatment. The receptors come from a man aged 70 or older with urothelial cancer. CDR3s include the opening cysteine and the closing phenylalanine or tryptophan. D genes are given only for firm matches. The size field is filled for only some rows; it gives once, few, many or a size class.

>-|TRBV9|-|TRBJ1-2
TGTGCCAGCAGCGTAGGTGACAGGTATGGCTACACCTTC
CASSVGDRYGYTF
>-|TRBV7-2|-|TRBJ1-1
TGTGCCAGCAGCTTACGGTACACTGAAGCTTTCTTT
CASSLRYTEAFF
>-|TRBV27|-|TRBJ1-1
TGTGCCAGCAGTTTATCCCCCCTGAGCACCAACACTGAAGCTTTCTTT
CASSLSPLSTNTEAFF
>-|TRBV5-1|TRBD2|TRBJ2-5
TGCGCCAGCAGCTTAGCGGGAGGGCAAGAGACCCAGTACTTC
CASSLAGGQETQYF
>-|TRBV10-3|TRBD1|TRBJ1-1
TGTGCCTCCCGGGCCTACAGGGGGGAAGTGAACACTGAAGCTTTCTTT
CASRAYRGEVNTEAFF
>-|TRBV28|-|TRBJ2-7
TGTGCCAGCAGGGGAGGTCCGCGCTACGAGCAGTACTTC
CASRGGPRYEQYF
>-|TRBV7-9|-|TRBJ1-5
TGTGCCAGCAGCTTTGGGGCCCTCGGGCGTAACAGGAATCAGCCCCAGCATTTT
CASSFGALGRNRNQPQHF
>-|TRBV5-4|TRBD2|TRBJ2-1
TGTGCCAGCAGCTCTCGACTAGCGGAAGAGCAGTTCTTC
CASSSRLAEEQFF
>-|TRBV19|TRBD1|TRBJ1-4
TGTGCCAGTCAGACATCCGGACAGGGGGAAAAACTGTTTTTT
CASQTSGQGEKLFF
>few|TRBV7-8|-|TRBJ2-7
TGTGCCAGCAGCTTAGGGGACTGGAGCTCCTACGAGCAGTACTTC
CASSLGDWSSYEQYF
>-|TRBV4-2|-|TRBJ1-1
TGTGCCAGCAGCCAAGAATTGGCAGGGACTAACACTGAAGCTTTCTTT
CASSQELAGTNTEAFF
>-|TRBV21-1|-|TRBJ2-7
TGTGCCAGCATTCCAAACCTTAGCGGGAGGGCCTACGAGCAGTACTTC
CASIPNLSGRAYEQYF
>-|TRBV6-1|TRBD1|TRBJ1-2
TGTGCCAGCCGGACAGGGGACGGCTATGGCTACACCTTC
CASRTGDGYGYTF